The 13 T cell receptor beta chains presented below share a single source sample, sequenced in a study of cytomegalovirus exposure and HLA in healthy donors. It was with 60 Vbeta and 13 Jbeta primers that the PCR ran. The repertoire was sequenced with immunoSEQ multiplex PCR; TCRdb's copy has only in-frame clones and lacks some. Recorded here are 140,000 to 150,000 clones; the top ten clones represent 0.9% to 1%. The specimen sequenced was PBMCs. These receptors originate from a male donor in good health and CMV-seronegative.

The chain carries TRBV19 and TRBJ1-1; D not resolved. V lost 5 bases, J lost 1 base, and 11 bases lay in between. The length of the CDR3 is 14 residues. Germline V gene lookup returns CDR1 LNHDA and CDR2 SQIVND (reference sequence). The CDR3 loop is CASSERSGNTEAFF. Here the CDR3 DNA reads TGTGCCAGTAGTGAGCGGTCAGGGAACACTGAAGCTTTCTTT. Full variable domain (outside the CDR3, taken from reference TRBV19 and TRBJ1-1): DGGITQSPKYLFRKEGQNVTLSCEQNLNHDAMYWYRQDPGQGLRLIYYSQIVNDFQKGDIAEGYSVSREKKESFPLTVTSAQKNPTAFYLCASSERSGNTEAFFGQGTRLTVV.

The chain joins TRBV19 to TRBJ2-1; 7 nucleotides agree with TRBD1. The CDR3 is 19 residues long. V lost 6 bases to trimming and J lost 10 bases; unmatched junction nucleotides: 27. CDR1 and CDR2 (germline): LNHDA, SQIVND (reference sequence). The CDR3 DNA reads TGTGCCAGTAGAGGGGTAGGAGGATCCGGGACAGCGAGACCAAGGGAGCAGTTCTTC. Translation gives CASRGVGGSGTARPREQFF. Based on the CDR3 plus reference TRBV19 and TRBJ2-1, the full variable domain is DGGITQSPKYLFRKEGQNVTLSCEQNLNHDAMYWYRQDPGQGLRLIYYSQIVNDFQKGDIAEGYSVSREKKESFPLTVTSAQKNPTAFYLCASRGVGGSGTARPREQFFGPGTRLTVL.

The J gene is TRBJ1-2, the V gene TRBV18; D is undetermined. Germline CDR1 reads KGHSH; CDR2 reads LQKENI. The CDR3 is 14 residues long. Trimming left V 1 base short and J 4 bases short, with 10 bases between. CDR3 protein: CASSPLEQLYGYTF. CDR3 sequence (DNA): TGTGCCAGCTCACCACTCGAACAGCTCTATGGCTACACCTTC.

V is TRBV6-5 and J is TRBJ1-1, with D possibly TRBD1 on 5 matching bases. The germline V and J ends were trimmed by 6 bases and 4 bases, with 12 bases remaining between them. The CDR3 sequence is 13 residues long. The V gene's germline CDR1 is MNHEY and CDR2 SVGAGI. This CDR3 is CASSSITGTEAFF. The CDR3 DNA reads TGTGCCAGCAGCTCTATTACAGGCACTGAAGCTTTCTTT.

The rearrangement joins TRBV28 to TRBJ1-1; 8 positions match TRBD1. This CDR3 contains 17 residues. Germline trimming cut 6 bases from V and 1 base from J; bases unmatched to any gene: 13. CDR1 is MDHEN and CDR2 is SYDVKM in the germline V gene. The DNA for the CDR3 is TGTGCCAGCAGCCCCATCCCCCAGGGGGCCAGGAACACTGAAGCTTTCTTT. It codes for CASSPIPQGARNTEAFF.

The rearrangement links TRBV13 to TRBJ1-1; a possible D gene is TRBD1 (6 bases). V was shortened by 2 bases and J by 1 base, with 8 bases between the two germline ends. The CDR3 extends over 14 amino acids. The V gene's germline CDR1 is PRHDT and CDR2 FYEKMQ (reference sequence). The CDR3 DNA is TGTGCCAGCAGCTTACGACAGGCGAACACTGAAGCTTTCTTT. Its protein product is CASSLRQANTEAFF.

The chain combines TRBV2 with TRBJ1-5, with D possibly matching TRBD1 (6 bases). The CDR3 loop spans 14 amino acids. Trimming pared 5 bases from V and 2 bases from J, leaving 10 bases between. CDR1 SNHLY and CDR2 FYNNEI come from the germline V gene. The CDR3 region is CASSTGIRNQPQHF. CDR3 sequence (DNA): TGTGCCAGCAGTACAGGGATACGCAATCAGCCCCAGCATTTT.

The chain links TRBV7-7 to TRBJ2-7; possible D gene TRBD1, 6 bases. CDR1 is SSHAT and CDR2 is FNYEAQ in the germline V gene (reference sequence). The V gene lost 5 bases and the J gene lost 3 bases, with 17 bases spanning the gap. This CDR3 comprises 15 residues. For the CDR3, the DNA is TGTGCCAGCAGCCGGGGACACCTGGGGATCTACGAGCAGTACTTC. Protein: CASSRGHLGIYEQYF.

V gene TRBV4-2 combines with J gene TRBJ2-7, with 8 positions matching TRBD1. Trimming at V came to 5 bases and at J to 2 bases, leaving 20 bases not matched to a gene. Per germline, CDR1 LGHNA and CDR2 YNFKEQ. The CDR3 spans 19 residues. CDR3 DNA: TGTGCCAGCAGCGGTTCGGGACAGGCCGACCTTGAGGCGACCTACGAGCAGTACTTC. Residues: CASSGSGQADLEATYEQYF.

The rearrangement joins TRBV9 to TRBJ2-3, with 9 bases fitting TRBD2. Germline CDR1 SGDLS, CDR2 YYNGEE. The CDR3 is 16 residues long. Trimming at V came to 3 bases and at J to 5 bases, leaving 10 bases not matched to a gene. The CDR3 is CASSGSGGLVGDTQYF. DNA for the CDR3: TGTGCCAGCAGCGGGAGCGGGGGGCTAGTTGGAGATACGCAGTATTTT. The full variable domain, rest sourced from reference TRBV9 and TRBJ2-3, is DSGVTQTPKHLITATGQRVTLRCSPRSGDLSVYWYQQSLDQGLQFLIQYYNGEERAKGNILERFSAQQFPDLHSELNLSSLELGDSALYFCASSGSGGLVGDTQYFGPGTRLTVL.

J is TRBJ1-4 and V is TRBV2, with 7 bases aligning to TRBD1. The CDR3 covers 18 residues. CDR1 and CDR2 from the germline V gene are SNHLY and FYNNEI. V dropped 4 bases and J dropped 0; count of bases not matched to a gene: 11. In nucleotides, the CDR3 is TGTGCCAGCAGTGCCCGACAGGGACGACATGCAACTAATGAAAAACTGTTTTTT. It yields the protein CASSARQGRHATNEKLFF.

With respect to this clone: Other DNA sequences in this sample translate to the same CDR3. This chain joins TRBV5-1 and TRBJ2-1; a weak D match, TRBD2 (6 bases). V gave up 0 bases and J gave up 0 bases, with 7 bases separating them. This CDR3 comprises 15 residues. CDR1 and CDR2 from the germline V gene are SGHRS and YFSETQ. CDR3 region: CASSLAGSSYNEQFF. Here the CDR3 DNA reads TGCGCCAGCAGCTTGGCCGGGAGCTCCTACAATGAGCAGTTCTTC.

DNA of the CDR3: TGTGCCAGTAGTCCCAGGGATGGAAACACCATATATTTT. It codes for CASSPRDGNTIYF. The V gene is TRBV19, the J gene TRBJ1-3; a weak D match, TRBD1 (5 bases). Germline V gene data show CDR1 as LNHDA and CDR2 as SQIVND (reference sequence). V shed 5 bases and J shed 3 bases, with 8 bases lying between them. This CDR3 comprises 13 residues.